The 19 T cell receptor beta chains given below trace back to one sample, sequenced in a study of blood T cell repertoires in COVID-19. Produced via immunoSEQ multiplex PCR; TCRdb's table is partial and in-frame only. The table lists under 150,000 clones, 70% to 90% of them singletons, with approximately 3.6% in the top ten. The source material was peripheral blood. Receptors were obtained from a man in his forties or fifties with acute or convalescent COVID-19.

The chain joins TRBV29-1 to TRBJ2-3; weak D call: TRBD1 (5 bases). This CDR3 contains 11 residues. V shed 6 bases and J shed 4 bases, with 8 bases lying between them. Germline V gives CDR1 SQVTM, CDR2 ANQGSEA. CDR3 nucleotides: TGCAGCGTCCCAGGGTCAGATACGCAGTATTTT. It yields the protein CSVPGSDTQYF.

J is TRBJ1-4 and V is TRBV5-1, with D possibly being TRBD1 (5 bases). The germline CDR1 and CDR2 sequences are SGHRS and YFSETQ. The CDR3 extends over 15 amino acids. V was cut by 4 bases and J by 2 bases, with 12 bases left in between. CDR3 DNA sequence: TGCGCCAGCAGCCCCAGGGCGGGGACTAATGAAAAACTGTTTTTT. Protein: CASSPRAGTNEKLFF.

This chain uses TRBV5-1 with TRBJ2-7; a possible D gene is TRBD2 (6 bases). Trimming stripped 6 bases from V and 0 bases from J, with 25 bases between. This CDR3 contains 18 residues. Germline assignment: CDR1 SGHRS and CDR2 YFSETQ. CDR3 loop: CASNPGRLGVPSSYEQYF. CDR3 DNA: TGCGCCAGCAACCCTGGGAGGCTAGGGGTCCCAAGCTCCTACGAGCAGTACTTC. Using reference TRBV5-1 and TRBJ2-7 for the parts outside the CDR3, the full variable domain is KAGVTQTPRYLIKTRGQQVTLSCSPISGHRSVSWYQQTPGQGLQFLFEYFSETQRNKGNFPGRFSGRQFSNSRSEMNVSTLELGDSALYLCASNPGRLGVPSSYEQYFGPGTRLTVT.

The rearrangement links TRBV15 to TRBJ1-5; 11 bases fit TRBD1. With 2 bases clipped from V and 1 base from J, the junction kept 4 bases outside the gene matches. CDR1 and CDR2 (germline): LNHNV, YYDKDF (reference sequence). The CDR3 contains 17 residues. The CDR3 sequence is CATSRRTGGRSNQPQHF. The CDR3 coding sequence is TGTGCCACCAGCAGACGGACAGGGGGCCGGAGCAATCAGCCCCAGCATTTT.

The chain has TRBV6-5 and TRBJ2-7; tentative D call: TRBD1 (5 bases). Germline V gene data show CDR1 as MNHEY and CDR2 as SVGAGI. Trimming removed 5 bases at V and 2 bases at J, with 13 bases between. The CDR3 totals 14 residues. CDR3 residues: CASSKQTGPYEQYF. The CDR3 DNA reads TGTGCCAGCAGTAAACAAACAGGTCCCTACGAGCAGTACTTC.

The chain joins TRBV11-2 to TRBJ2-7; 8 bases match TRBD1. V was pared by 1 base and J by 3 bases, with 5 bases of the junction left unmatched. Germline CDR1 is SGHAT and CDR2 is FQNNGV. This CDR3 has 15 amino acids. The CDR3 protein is CASSLVGQGFYEQYF. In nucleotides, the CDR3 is TGTGCCAGCAGCTTAGTCGGACAGGGCTTCTACGAGCAGTACTTC.

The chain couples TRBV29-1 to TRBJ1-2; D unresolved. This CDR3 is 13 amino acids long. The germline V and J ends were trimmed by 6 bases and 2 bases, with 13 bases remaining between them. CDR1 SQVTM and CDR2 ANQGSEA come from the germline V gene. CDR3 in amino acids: CSVVNTQNYGYTF. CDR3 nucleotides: TGCAGCGTCGTGAACACACAAAACTATGGCTACACCTTC.

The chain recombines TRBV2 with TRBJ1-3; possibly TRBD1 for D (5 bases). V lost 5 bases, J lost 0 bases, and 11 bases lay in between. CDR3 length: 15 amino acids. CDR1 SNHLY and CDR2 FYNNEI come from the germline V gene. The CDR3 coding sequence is TGTGCCAGCAGTCGAACAGGTTCCTCTGGAAACACCATATATTTT. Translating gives CASSRTGSSGNTIYF.

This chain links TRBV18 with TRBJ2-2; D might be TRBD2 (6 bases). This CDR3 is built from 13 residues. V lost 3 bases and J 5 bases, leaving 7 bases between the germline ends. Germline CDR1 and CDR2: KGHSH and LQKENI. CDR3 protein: CASSPAGTGELFF. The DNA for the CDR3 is TGTGCCAGCTCACCTGCGGGGACCGGGGAGCTGTTTTTT.

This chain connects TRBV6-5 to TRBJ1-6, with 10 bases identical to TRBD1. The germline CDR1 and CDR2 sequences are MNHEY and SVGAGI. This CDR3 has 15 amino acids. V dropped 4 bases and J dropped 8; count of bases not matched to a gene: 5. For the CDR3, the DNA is TGTGCCAGCAGTTCTCGGACAGGGGGGGATTCACCCCTCCACTTT. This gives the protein CASSSRTGGDSPLHF.

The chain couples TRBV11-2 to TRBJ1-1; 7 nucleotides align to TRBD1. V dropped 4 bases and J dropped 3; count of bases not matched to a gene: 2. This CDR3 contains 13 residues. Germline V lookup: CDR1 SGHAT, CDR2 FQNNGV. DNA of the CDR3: TGTGCCAGCAGCTCCGACAGGGACACTGAAGCTTTCTTT. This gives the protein CASSSDRDTEAFF.

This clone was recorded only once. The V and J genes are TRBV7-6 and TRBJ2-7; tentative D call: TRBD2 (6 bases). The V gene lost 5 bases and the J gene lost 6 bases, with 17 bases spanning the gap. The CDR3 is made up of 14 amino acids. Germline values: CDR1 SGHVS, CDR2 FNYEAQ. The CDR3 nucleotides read TGTGCCAGCAGCCCCGTCGGAGGGGTGGGCGAGCAGTACTTC. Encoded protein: CASSPVGGVGEQYF. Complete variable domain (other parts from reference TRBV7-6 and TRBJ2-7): GAGVSQSPRYKVTKRGQDVALRCDPISGHVSLYWYRQALGQGPEFLTYFNYEAQQDKSGLPNDRFSAERPEGSISTLTIQRTEQRDSAMYRCASSPVGGVGEQYFGPGTRLTVT.

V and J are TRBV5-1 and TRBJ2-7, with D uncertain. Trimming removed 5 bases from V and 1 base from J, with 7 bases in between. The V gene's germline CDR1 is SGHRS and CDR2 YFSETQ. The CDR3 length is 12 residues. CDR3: CASSSGSYEQYF. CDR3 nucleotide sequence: TGCGCCAGCAGTTCCGGGTCCTACGAGCAGTACTTC.

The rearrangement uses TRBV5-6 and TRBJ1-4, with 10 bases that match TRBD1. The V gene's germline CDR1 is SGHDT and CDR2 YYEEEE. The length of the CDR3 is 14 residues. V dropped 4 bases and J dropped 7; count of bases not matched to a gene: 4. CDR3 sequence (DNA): TGTGCCAGCAGCGCAGGGACAGGGGCTGAAAAACTGTTTTTT. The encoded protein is CASSAGTGAEKLFF. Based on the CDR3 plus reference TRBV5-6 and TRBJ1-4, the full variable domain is DAGVTQSPTHLIKTRGQQVTLRCSPKSGHDTVSWYQQALGQGPQFIFQYYEEEERQRGNFPDRFSGHQFPNYSSELNVNALLLGDSALYLCASSAGTGAEKLFFGSGTQLSVL.

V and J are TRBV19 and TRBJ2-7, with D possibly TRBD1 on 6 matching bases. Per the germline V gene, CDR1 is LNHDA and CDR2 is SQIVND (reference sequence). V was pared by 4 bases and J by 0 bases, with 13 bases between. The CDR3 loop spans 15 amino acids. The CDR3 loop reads CASSNSDSSSYEQYF. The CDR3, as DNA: TGTGCCAGTAGTAACTCGGACAGCAGCTCCTACGAGCAGTACTTC.

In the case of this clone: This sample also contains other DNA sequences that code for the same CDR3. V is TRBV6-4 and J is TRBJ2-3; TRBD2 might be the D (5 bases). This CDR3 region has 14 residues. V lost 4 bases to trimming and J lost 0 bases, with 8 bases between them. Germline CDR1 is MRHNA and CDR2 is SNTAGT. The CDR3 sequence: CASSASGSTDTQYF. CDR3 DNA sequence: TGTGCCAGCAGTGCCAGCGGTAGCACAGATACGCAGTATTTT.

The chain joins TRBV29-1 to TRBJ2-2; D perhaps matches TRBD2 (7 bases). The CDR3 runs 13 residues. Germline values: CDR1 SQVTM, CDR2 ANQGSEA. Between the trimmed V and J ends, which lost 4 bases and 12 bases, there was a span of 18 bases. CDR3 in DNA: TGCAGCGTTGTGGGCCCCGGGGGGCGGAAGCTGTTTTTT. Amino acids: CSVVGPGGRKLFF.

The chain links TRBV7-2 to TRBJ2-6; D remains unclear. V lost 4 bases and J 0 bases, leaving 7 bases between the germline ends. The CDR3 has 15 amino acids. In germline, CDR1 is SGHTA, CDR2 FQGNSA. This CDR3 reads CASSSVLSGANVLTF. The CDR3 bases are TGTGCCAGCAGCTCCGTCCTCTCTGGGGCCAACGTCCTGACTTTC.

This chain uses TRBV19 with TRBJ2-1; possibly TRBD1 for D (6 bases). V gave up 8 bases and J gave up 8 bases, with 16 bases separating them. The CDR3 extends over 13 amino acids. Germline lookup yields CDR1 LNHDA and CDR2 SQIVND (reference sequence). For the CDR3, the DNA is TGTGCCAGTTCTTACAGGGTTATGGATGAGCAGTTCTTC. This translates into CASSYRVMDEQFF.